Sequencing of this T cell receptor (beta chain) was carried out in a study of PD-1 blockade in classical Hodgkin lymphoma. Findings and caveats of the study: Newly diagnosed patients reportedly had lower baseline TCR diversity than healthy donors. Complete responders' diversity at baseline resembled that of newly diagnosed patients. The drivers behind the repertoire differences, possibly disease activity or prior therapy, remain undefined.

With regard to this clone: What it binds is not known.

TCRdb's copy holds only in-frame clones and misses some; the assay was immunoSEQ multiplex PCR. In the table there are 40,000 to 65,000 clones, about 84% of which are singletons. The germline CDR1 and CDR2 sequences are SSHAT and FNYEAQ (reference sequence). There are 16 residues in the CDR3. Losses at the gene ends were 1 base for V and 7 bases for J; bases not matched to a gene: 8. Following autologous stem cell transplantation, relapse occurred in every patient, and exposure to brentuximab vedotin varied. Patients reached a best response of complete response, partial response or progressive disease.

This sequence originates from a human donor with classical Hodgkin lymphoma. Sequencing used peripheral blood mononuclear cells (PBMCs), obtained at baseline. The chain employs TRBV7-7 and TRBJ2-2; 8 bases fit TRBD1. In nucleotides, the CDR3 is TGTGCCAGCAGCTTAGGTGCCAGGACAGGGATCGGGGAGCTGTTTTTT. It yields the protein CASSLGARTGIGELFF.